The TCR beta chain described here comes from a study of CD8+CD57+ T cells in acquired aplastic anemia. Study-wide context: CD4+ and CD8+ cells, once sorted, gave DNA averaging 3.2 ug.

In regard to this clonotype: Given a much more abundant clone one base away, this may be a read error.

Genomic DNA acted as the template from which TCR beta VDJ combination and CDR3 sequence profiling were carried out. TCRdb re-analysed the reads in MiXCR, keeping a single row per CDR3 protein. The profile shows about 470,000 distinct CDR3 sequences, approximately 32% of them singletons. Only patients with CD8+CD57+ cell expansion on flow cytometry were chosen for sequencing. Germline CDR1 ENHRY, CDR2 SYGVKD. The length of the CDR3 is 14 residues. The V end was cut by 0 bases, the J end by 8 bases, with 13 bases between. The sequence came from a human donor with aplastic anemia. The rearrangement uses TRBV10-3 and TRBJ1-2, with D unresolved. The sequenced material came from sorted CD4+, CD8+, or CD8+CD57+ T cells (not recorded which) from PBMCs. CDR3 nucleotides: TGTGCCATCAGTGAGTCGCCAACTGACTTAGGCTACACCTTC. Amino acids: CAISESPTDLGYTF.